This T cell receptor (beta chain) was captured by sequencing in a study of cytomegalovirus exposure and HLA in healthy donors. With respect to this clone: The antigen remains unidentified.

The PCR contained 60 Vbeta and 13 Jbeta primers. Clones were read by immunoSEQ multiplex PCR, and TCRdb kept only the in-frame ones, dropping some. The sample has around 170,000 clones, under 80% seen once. The CDR3 covers 16 residues. Per germline, CDR1 SGHVS and CDR2 FQNEAQ. Trimming took off 2 bases at V and 0 bases at J, with 11 bases between the two ends. General study points: Apart from CMV serostatus, no immune exposure information was available.

Sequencing was done on a sample of PBMCs. This chain joins TRBV7-8 and TRBJ1-3; possibly TRBD1 for D (5 bases). The sequence was collected from a young woman in good health and CMV-seropositive. CDR3 region: CASSLMGGSSGNTIYF. The CDR3 bases are TGTGCCAGCAGCTTAATGGGGGGTAGCTCTGGAAACACCATATATTTT.